One and the same sample provided the 8 T cell receptor beta chains below, sequenced in a study of Ad26.COV2.S vaccination and SARS-CoV-2 variants. Profiling relied on immunoSEQ multiplex PCR, and the TCRdb table lists in-frame clones only, not all of them. This table has 300,000 to 400,000 clones, 85% appearing once. Noted treatment: about 20 received Ad26.COV2.S at low or high dose, single or two shots; 5 received placebo; per-sample allocation not given. Material that was analyzed had been drawn on day 63 after the first vaccine or placebo injection. Specimen: peripheral blood, collected in a trial of Ad26.COV2.S vaccine versus placebo. These receptors were taken from a person aged 18 to 59 who received the Ad26.COV2.S COVID-19 vaccine or a placebo.

The rearrangement uses TRBV4-2 and TRBJ1-2; the D is unclear. CDR3 length: 15 residues. Trimming stripped 0 bases from V and 4 bases from J, with 12 bases between. The V gene's germline CDR1 is LGHNA and CDR2 YNFKEQ. The CDR3 DNA reads as TGTGCCAGCAGCCAAGAACCGGAAGGTGGCTATGGCTACACCTTC. Its protein product is CASSQEPEGGYGYTF.

In DNA form, the CDR3 reads TGTGCCAGCGGGCGGAGGGGCACTGAAGCTTTCTTT. Translated, it gives CASGRRGTEAFF. V is TRBV2 and J is TRBJ1-1, with D possibly matching TRBD1 (5 bases). With 8 bases removed from V and 4 bases from J, the gap between germline ends came to 11 bases. This CDR3 comprises 12 residues. In germline, CDR1 is SNHLY, CDR2 FYNNEI. Drawing the rest from reference TRBV2 and TRBJ1-1, the complete variable domain is EPEVTQTPSHQVTQMGQEVILRCVPISNHLYFYWYRQILGQKVEFLVSFYNNEISEKSEIFDDQFSVERPDGSNFTLKIRSTKLEDSAMYFCASGRRGTEAFFGQGTRLTVV.

This clone was counted between two and nine times. J is TRBJ2-6 and V is TRBV7-9, with unresolved D. Germline CDR1 and CDR2: SEHNR and FQNEAQ (reference sequence). V lost 1 base to trimming and J lost 0 bases, with 7 bases between them. There are 16 residues in the CDR3. The CDR3: CASSLGRHSGANVLTF. CDR3 DNA: TGTGCCAGCAGCTTAGGCAGACACTCTGGGGCCAACGTCCTGACTTTC.

This rearrangement joins TRBV29-1 to TRBJ1-2; no definite D call. CDR3 size: 15 residues. The V end was cut by 0 bases, the J end by 4 bases, with 15 bases between. Germline V gene sequence: CDR1 SQVTM, CDR2 ANQGSEA. The CDR3 sequence is CSVEELDPTVYGYTF. CDR3 DNA: TGCAGCGTTGAAGAGTTAGACCCAACCGTCTATGGCTACACCTTC.

The J gene is TRBJ2-3, the V gene TRBV5-1; 7 bases are a match to TRBD1. The germline V gene has CDR1 SGHRS and CDR2 YFSETQ. There are 16 residues in the CDR3. Trimming removed 2 bases from V and 4 bases from J; junction bases left unmatched: 10. CDR3 bases: TGCGCCAGCAGCTTTGGGACGGGGCAGGGGGCAGATACGCAGTATTTT. As protein: CASSFGTGQGADTQYF. The full variable domain, its missing parts supplied by reference TRBV5-1 and TRBJ2-3, is KAGVTQTPRYLIKTRGQQVTLSCSPISGHRSVSWYQQTPGQGLQFLFEYFSETQRNKGNFPGRFSGRQFSNSRSEMNVSTLELGDSALYLCASSFGTGQGADTQYFGPGTRLTVL.

The chain's CDR3 is CASSQDMPGARNQPQHF. The CDR3 bases are TGTGCCAGCAGCCAAGATATGCCGGGGGCCCGCAATCAGCCCCAGCATTTT. V is TRBV3-1 (or the pseudogene TRBV3-2) and J is TRBJ1-5; TRBD1 is a possible D gene (6 bases). This CDR3 comprises 17 residues. Germline V gene data show CDR1 as LGHDT and CDR2 as YNNKEL (reference sequence). The V end lost 0 bases, the J end lost 2 bases, and 14 bases lay between the germline ends.

The gene calls are TRBV11-3 and TRBJ2-7; D not resolved. Germline assignment: CDR1 SGHNT and CDR2 YENEEA. The ends were cut back, 4 bases at V and 0 bases at J, with 10 bases in the middle. The CDR3 runs 14 residues. CDR3 bases: TGTGCCAGCAGCTCAAGACTCAGCTCCTACGAGCAGTACTTC. This encodes CASSSRLSSYEQYF. Using reference TRBV11-3 and TRBJ2-7 for the parts outside the CDR3, the full variable domain is EAGVVQSPRYKIIEKKQPVAFWCNPISGHNTLYWYLQNLGQGPELLIRYENEEAVDDSQLPKDRFSAERLKGVDSTLKIQPAELGDSAVYLCASSSRLSSYEQYFGPGTRLTVT.

The chain recombines TRBV7-2 with TRBJ2-5; D ambiguous. The germline gives CDR1 SGHTA, CDR2 FQGNSA. V was cut by 0 bases and J by 0 bases, with 11 bases left in between. The CDR3 contains 16 residues. The CDR3 coding sequence is TGTGCCAGCAGCTTAGCGCATAGGGCTCACCAAGAGACCCAGTACTTC. This gives the protein CASSLAHRAHQETQYF.